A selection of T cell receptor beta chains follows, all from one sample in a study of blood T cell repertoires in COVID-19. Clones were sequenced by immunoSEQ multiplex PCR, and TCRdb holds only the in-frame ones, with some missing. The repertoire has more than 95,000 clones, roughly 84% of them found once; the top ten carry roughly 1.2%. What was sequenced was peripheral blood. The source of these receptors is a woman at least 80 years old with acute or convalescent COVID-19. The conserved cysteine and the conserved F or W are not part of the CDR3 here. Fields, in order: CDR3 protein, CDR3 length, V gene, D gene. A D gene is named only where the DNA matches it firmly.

CDR3 protein: ASTPVQGASNQPQH
CDR3 length: 14
V gene: TRBV2
D gene: TRBD1

CDR3 protein: ASSRLRGHEAF
CDR3 length: 11
V gene: TRBV3-1/TRBV3-2
D gene: TRBD1

CDR3 protein: ASSFNRLVYGYT
CDR3 length: 12
V gene: TRBV28
D gene: .

CDR3 protein: ASSLERVGSGANVLT
CDR3 length: 15
V gene: TRBV5-1
D gene: .

CDR3 protein: ASSYASGQIYGYT
CDR3 length: 13
V gene: TRBV28
D gene: .

CDR3 protein: ASSQVSDTQY
CDR3 length: 10
V gene: TRBV3-1/TRBV3-2
D gene: .

CDR3 protein: ASTDRAASLDEAF
CDR3 length: 13
V gene: TRBV5-4
D gene: TRBD1

CDR3 protein: SVTKQEDYGYT
CDR3 length: 11
V gene: TRBV29-1
D gene: .

CDR3 protein: ASGFLRDSVSPLH
CDR3 length: 13
V gene: TRBV12-5
D gene: .

CDR3 protein: ASSSGGRSTEAF
CDR3 length: 12
V gene: TRBV28
D gene: .

CDR3 protein: ASSSPLTGHTGYNEQF
CDR3 length: 16
V gene: TRBV11-3
D gene: .

CDR3 protein: ASSTGTGDGYT
CDR3 length: 11
V gene: TRBV5-5
D gene: TRBD1

CDR3 protein: ASSTWDSDKLF
CDR3 length: 11
V gene: TRBV5-6
D gene: .